One sample yielded the 9 T cell receptor beta chains listed below, sequenced in a study of T cell repertoires in cytomegalovirus infection. TCRdb fed the reads into MiXCR, producing one record per CDR3 protein. The table lists 150,000 to 200,000 distinct CDR3 sequences, about 15% of them singletons, with 25% to 30% in the top ten. Sequenced sample: PBMCs. The receptors come from a human donor in good health (CMV status not recorded). Some clones in this sample may be carry-over from other donors' samples.

This clonotype was counted ten times or more. V is TRBV29-1 and J is TRBJ1-1; the D gene is possibly TRBD1 (6 bases). The length of the CDR3 is 12 residues. Between the trimmed V and J ends, which lost 8 bases and 6 bases, there was a span of 16 bases. Germline V gene data show CDR1 as SQVTM and CDR2 as ANQGSEA. The CDR3 DNA follows: TGCAGCTACTCTCAGGGGAGGGCTGAAGCTTTCTTT. Encoded protein: CSYSQGRAEAFF.

With respect to this clonotype: A clone one base away is much larger, so this may be a read error. V gene TRBV7-8 combines with J gene TRBJ2-7; 8 bases are a match to TRBD1. The CDR3 has 15 amino acids. Germline V CDR1 and CDR2: SGHVS, FQNEAQ. The CDR3 DNA reads as TGTGCCAGCAGCTGGGGGACAGGACCCTCCTACGAGCAGCACTTC. It translates to CASSWGTGPSYEQHF.

In this sample, this clonotype turned up many times. In DNA, the CDR3 is TGTGCCAGCAACAATAGAGGGGGACACGGGAGCTCCTACAATGAGCAGTTCTTC. It is translated as CASNNRGGHGSSYNEQFF. This sequence joins TRBV14 and TRBJ2-1, with D perhaps TRBD1 or TRBD2 (6 bases each). Trimming removed 7 bases from V and 0 bases from J, with 22 bases in between. The CDR3 is 18 amino acids. Germline V lookup: CDR1 SGHDN, CDR2 FVKESK.

This clonotype has a count of ten or more. The chain combines TRBV20-1 with TRBJ1-2; D is undetermined. This CDR3 is built from 13 residues. Trimming left V 0 bases short and J 0 bases short, with 5 bases between. Germline CDR1 and CDR2: DFQATT and SNEGSKA (reference sequence). The CDR3 sequence: CSAREPANYGYTF. The CDR3 nucleotides read TGCAGTGCTAGAGAGCCAGCTAACTATGGCTACACCTTC.

The DNA for the CDR3 is TGTGCCAGCAGCCAAGATGCGACCGAAAACTATGGCTACACCTTC. Translation gives CASSQDATENYGYTF. The V call is TRBV4-2, the J call TRBJ1-2; no clear D. V gave up 0 bases and J gave up 2 bases, with 10 bases separating them. Germline V gene lookup returns CDR1 LGHNA and CDR2 YNFKEQ. This CDR3 is built from 15 residues.

The V call is TRBV29-1, the J call TRBJ2-7; 11 nucleotides align to TRBD2. Trimming removed 7 bases from V and 7 bases from J; junction bases left unmatched: 9. Looked up from germline, CDR1 is SQVTM and CDR2 is ANQGSEA. The CDR3 spans 13 residues. CDR3 region: CSGRTSGREEQYF. For the CDR3, the DNA is TGCAGCGGGCGGACTAGCGGGCGTGAGGAGCAGTACTTC.

This clonotype came up many times. The chain links TRBV7-2 to TRBJ1-1, with D perhaps matching TRBD1 (5 bases). With 5 bases removed from V and 1 base from J, the gap between germline ends came to 20 bases. Germline values: CDR1 SGHTA, CDR2 FQGNSA. This CDR3 spans 17 amino acids. This chain's CDR3 is CASSQGVGFRRNTEAFF. The CDR3 DNA reads TGTGCCAGCAGCCAGGGAGTCGGGTTCCGCAGGAACACTGAAGCTTTCTTT.

This clonotype has just a few counts. The chain employs TRBV28 and TRBJ1-2; D gene uncertain. V was shortened by 8 bases and J by 2 bases, with 9 bases between the two germline ends. This CDR3 comprises 12 residues. Germline lookup yields CDR1 MDHEN and CDR2 SYDVKM. Here the CDR3 DNA reads TGTGCCAGCGAAGGCAGGAACTATGGCTACACCTTC. As protein: CASEGRNYGYTF.

The chain has TRBV25-1 and TRBJ2-3; no clear D gene. CDR1 and CDR2 from the germline V gene are MGHDK and SYGVNS. CDR3 length equals 15 residues. V was pared by 3 bases and J by 2 bases, with 12 bases between. CDR3 nucleotide sequence: TGTGCCAGCAGTGATACCGGGTCCTTCACAGATACGCAGTATTTT. Translated: CASSDTGSFTDTQYF.